What follows are 28 T cell receptor beta chains derived from one specimen sequenced in a study of prognosis after radiotherapy for stage I lung cancer. Using two-round multiplex PCR, the authors amplified TCR beta CDR3 from genomic DNA. The authors ran first-round PCR with primers specific to each TRBV and TRBJ gene. From the multiplex PCR reads, TCRdb called clonotypes with MiXCR, one entry per CDR3 protein. The sample lists 9,500 to 12,000 distinct CDR3 sequences, about 35% occurring once. The sequencing here drew on PBMCs, taken before or after stereotactic body radiation therapy (not recorded which). These receptors all stem from a donor aged 50 or older with non-small cell lung cancer.

This clonotype rates as large. The rearrangement links TRBV5-1 to TRBJ2-3; unclear D gene. The CDR3 covers 19 residues. From germline, CDR1 is SGHRS and CDR2 YFSETQ. V gave up 7 bases and J gave up 0 bases, with 27 bases separating them. The chain's CDR3 is CASRHQRVRLHKSTDTQYF. The DNA for the CDR3 is TGCGCCAGCCGTCACCAGCGTGTCCGACTCCACAAAAGCACAGATACGCAGTATTTT.

Details on this clonotype: Since a far larger clone is one base different, this is likely a read error. The rearrangement joins TRBV6-2 or TRBV6-3 to TRBJ2-6; D is possibly TRBD1 (6 bases). This CDR3 has 17 residues. V was pared by 6 bases and J by 0 bases, with 15 bases between. The germline CDR1 and CDR2 sequences are MNHEY and SVGEGT. The CDR3 loop reads CASSAWTEISGANVLTF. As DNA, the CDR3 is TGTGCCAGCAGCGCCTGGACAGAAATCTCTGGGGCCAACGTCCTGACTTTC.

As to this clonotype: Germline and junction disagree at one end, which may indicate a read error. V and J are TRBV6-5 and TRBJ2-4; the D gene is possibly TRBD1 (6 bases). The germline V gene encodes CDR1 MNHEY and CDR2 SVGAGI. The CDR3 has 14 residues. The CDR3 bases are TGTGCCAGCGGTTACACTCTTCCGGGGACAATTCAGTACTTC. As protein: CASGYTLPGTIQYF.

The CDR3 spells CASSGGRGITEAFF. The CDR3 nucleotides read TGCGCCAGCAGTGGAGGGCGAGGAATCACTGAAGCTTTCTTT. This chain links TRBV5-1 with TRBJ1-1; D call uncertain. Germline lookup yields CDR1 SGHRS and CDR2 YFSETQ. The germline V and J ends were trimmed by 5 bases and 4 bases, with 15 bases remaining between them. CDR3 size: 14 residues.

This CDR3 is CASSRGLATDTQYF. CDR3 in DNA: TGTGCCAGCAGCCGTGGACTAGCCACAGATACGCAGTATTTT. The rearrangement joins TRBV12-3 or TRBV12-4 to TRBJ2-3; TRBD2 aligns across 8 bases. The CDR3 runs 14 residues. V trimming: 6 bases; J trimming: 2 bases; junction bases outside the gene matches: 4.

V gene TRBV27 combines with J gene TRBJ2-5; 15 positions match TRBD2. The CDR3 consists of 17 residues. The germline CDR1 and CDR2 sequences are MNHEY and SMNVEV (reference sequence). V lost 5 bases, J lost 5 bases, and 9 bases stayed unmatched. CDR3 amino acids: CASSILGTSGGWETQYF. CDR3 nucleotide sequence: TGTGCCAGCAGTATCCTCGGGACTAGCGGGGGGTGGGAGACCCAGTACTTC.

In this sample, this clonotype turned up many times. The chain recombines TRBV14 with TRBJ1-1; D is undetermined. CDR3 size: 13 residues. The germline gives CDR1 SGHDN, CDR2 FVKESK. Trimming shortened V by 4 bases and J by 0 bases, and 6 bases separated the two germline ends. The CDR3 DNA is TGTGCCAGCAGCCTGGGTTTGAACACTGAAGCTTTCTTT. Translation: CASSLGLNTEAFF.

Many counts were recorded for this clonotype. The V gene is TRBV9, the J gene TRBJ2-3; 8 bases are shared with TRBD2. The trim removed 3 bases at V and 0 bases at J, leaving 6 bases unmatched. The CDR3 spans 16 residues. The germline V gene has CDR1 SGDLS and CDR2 YYNGEE. CDR3 residues: CASSGPGTSSTDTQYF. In DNA form, the CDR3 reads TGTGCCAGCAGCGGACCCGGGACTAGTAGCACAGATACGCAGTATTTT.

Relative to its sample, this clonotype is medium-sized. The rearrangement links TRBV12-3 or TRBV12-4 to TRBJ2-2; D is undetermined. The CDR3 sequence is 12 residues long. V was clipped by 2 bases and J by 2 bases, with 0 bases between them. This CDR3 is CASSLNTGELFF. The CDR3 DNA reads as TGTGCCAGCAGTTTAAACACCGGGGAGCTGTTTTTT.

Ten or more counts support this clonotype. The chain employs TRBV5-6 and TRBJ1-1; 7 bases line up with TRBD1. This CDR3 comprises 13 residues. V dropped 2 bases and J dropped 4; count of bases not matched to a gene: 2. Germline V gives CDR1 SGHDT, CDR2 YYEEEE. The CDR3 protein is CASSFPGGTEAFF. DNA of the CDR3: TGTGCCAGCAGCTTTCCAGGGGGCACTGAAGCTTTCTTT. The complete variable domain, with remaining parts taken from reference TRBV5-6 and TRBJ1-1, reads DAGVTQSPTHLIKTRGQQVTLRCSPKSGHDTVSWYQQALGQGPQFIFQYYEEEERQRGNFPDRFSGHQFPNYSSELNVNALLLGDSALYLCASSFPGGTEAFFGQGTRLTVV.

The chain recombines TRBV2 with TRBJ2-3; TRBD2 agrees at 9 bases. The V segment lost 7 bases and the J segment 6 bases; nucleotides outside the gene matches: 8. Germline CDR1 reads SNHLY; CDR2 reads FYNNEI. There are 14 residues in the CDR3. The CDR3 nucleotides are TGTGCCAGCAACAGACTAGCGGAGACGGATACGCAGTATTTT. As protein: CASNRLAETDTQYF.

This clonotype is a singleton in its sample. V usage is TRBV5-1 and J usage is TRBJ2-2; 9 nucleotides agree with TRBD2. With 8 bases clipped from V and 4 bases from J, the junction kept 9 bases outside the gene matches. The CDR3 has 15 residues. The germline CDR1 and CDR2 sequences are SGHRS and YFSETQ. Here the CDR3 DNA reads TGCGCCAGTAGCACCGGGACTAGCTGCACCGGGGAGCTGTTTTTT. Its translation: CASSTGTSCTGELFF.

In nucleotides, the CDR3 is TGTGCCAGCAGTTTAGGGACAGGAATTGAGCAGTACGTC. Translated: CASSLGTGIEQYV. J is TRBJ2-7 and V is TRBV12-3 or TRBV12-4, with TRBD1 identical over 7 bases. CDR3 length: 13 residues. Trimming cost V 1 base and J 7 bases; bases outside gene matches: 4.

This clonotype came up many times. This chain connects TRBV5-4 to TRBJ1-1, with 8 bases matching TRBD1. This CDR3 spans 14 amino acids. The V gene's germline CDR1 is SGHNT and CDR2 YYREEE (reference sequence). The ends lost 4 bases at V and 5 bases at J; junction bases unmatched: 7. CDR3 amino acids: CASSIGQGGTEAFF. The CDR3 region has the DNA TGTGCCAGCAGCATCGGACAGGGTGGTACTGAAGCTTTCTTT.

This chain links TRBV7-3 with TRBJ2-1; 9 nucleotides match TRBD2. Germline-derived CDR1 and CDR2 are SGHTA and FQGTGA. V lost 2 bases and J lost 12; bases outside the gene matches: 11. CDR3 length equals 15 residues. The CDR3 DNA is TGTGCCAGCAGCTTAGTTCTAGCGGGGTATACAGGGCAGTTCTTC. Amino acids: CASSLVLAGYTGQFF.

This clonotype was observed at least ten times. The chain recombines TRBV5-1 with TRBJ2-6; no firm D call. V gave up 0 bases and J gave up 0 bases, with 7 bases separating them. The CDR3 is made up of 16 amino acids. The germline gives CDR1 SGHRS, CDR2 YFSETQ. CDR3 nucleotides: TGCGCCAGCAGCTTGGGCGGATTCTCTGGGGCCAACGTCCTGACTTTC. Protein sequence: CASSLGGFSGANVLTF. The full variable domain, in which reference TRBV5-1 and TRBJ2-6 provide the parts outside the CDR3, is KAGVTQTPRYLIKTRGQQVTLSCSPISGHRSVSWYQQTPGQGLQFLFEYFSETQRNKGNFPGRFSGRQFSNSRSEMNVSTLELGDSALYLCASSLGGFSGANVLTFGAGSRLTVL.

This clonotype was seen at least ten times. V and J are TRBV19 and TRBJ2-5, with D hard to call. Looked up from germline, CDR1 is LNHDA and CDR2 is SQIVND (reference sequence). V lost 8 bases and J 5 bases, leaving 15 bases between the germline ends. CDR3 length: 13 amino acids. In nucleotides, the CDR3 is TGTGCCAGTTCGGACCGTGCGAGGGAGACCCAGTACTTC. Translated: CASSDRARETQYF.

This clonotype has ten or more counts. CDR3 residues: CAISQGGSSGANVLTF. The CDR3 nucleotides are TGTGCCATCAGTCAGGGGGGAAGCTCTGGGGCCAACGTCCTGACTTTC. This chain connects TRBV10-3 to TRBJ2-6, with D tentatively TRBD1 (7 bases). The germline V gene has CDR1 ENHRY and CDR2 SYGVKD. The CDR3 spans 16 residues. V lost 5 bases and J 0 bases, leaving 11 bases between the germline ends.

The V gene is TRBV28, the J gene TRBJ2-1; D is possibly TRBD1 or TRBD2 (5 bases each). The V gene's germline CDR1 is MDHEN and CDR2 SYDVKM. V lost 5 bases and J lost 10, with 21 bases in between. CDR3 length: 15 amino acids. As DNA, the CDR3 is TGTGCCAGCAGTCCCCCGTTATGGGGCGGACTGGAGCAGTTCTTC. Translated: CASSPPLWGGLEQFF.

This chain links TRBV4-1 with TRBJ2-5; 11 bases align to TRBD2. V lost 4 bases, J lost 4 bases, and 20 bases stayed unmatched. The CDR3 has 20 residues. Germline lookup yields CDR1 MGHRA and CDR2 YSYEKL. The CDR3 loop reads CASSPLRGTSGPRGLETQYF. The CDR3 DNA sequence: TGCGCCAGCAGCCCTCTTCGGGGGACTAGCGGACCAAGAGGGCTAGAGACCCAGTACTTC.

V usage is TRBV4-1 and J usage is TRBJ2-2; TRBD1 aligns across 7 bases. The CDR3 is 16 residues long. Germline-derived CDR1 and CDR2 are MGHRA and YSYEKL. V lost 4 bases to trimming and J lost 3 bases; unmatched junction nucleotides: 8. CDR3 DNA sequence: TGCGCCAGCAGCCTGAGACAGGGCGAGGACACCGGGGAGCTGTTTTTT. Its translation: CASSLRQGEDTGELFF.

The CDR3 region is CASSLADPYEQYF. CDR3 nucleotide sequence: TGTGCCAGCAGCTTAGCTGACCCCTACGAGCAGTACTTC. The chain recombines TRBV11-2 with TRBJ2-7, with D uncertain. V lost 1 base and J lost 2, with 6 bases in between. The germline V gene has CDR1 SGHAT and CDR2 FQNNGV. This CDR3 is 13 amino acids long.

V and J are TRBV2 and TRBJ1-5, with a weak D call TRBD1 (6 bases). CDR3 length equals 13 residues. The ends were cut back, 6 bases at V and 6 bases at J, with 12 bases in the middle. Germline V gene sequence: CDR1 SNHLY, CDR2 FYNNEI. DNA of the CDR3: TGTGCCAGCAGACAGGGTTCAGGTCAGCCCCAGCATTTT. Residues: CASRQGSGQPQHF.

Within the sample, this clonotype is medium-sized. The V call is TRBV7-9, the J call TRBJ2-3; TRBD1 is a possible D gene (6 bases). Germline CDR1 is SEHNR and CDR2 is FQNEAQ (reference sequence). V was clipped by 6 bases and J by 4 bases, with 11 bases between them. The CDR3 has 13 amino acids. The DNA for the CDR3 is TGTGCCAGCAGTCTCACAGGGCCAGATACGCAGTATTTT. Residues: CASSLTGPDTQYF.

This clonotype was observed once. The genes are TRBV28 and TRBJ1-2; perhaps TRBD1 as D (6 bases). The CDR3 contains 13 residues. Trimming took 6 bases from V and 6 from J, leaving 14 bases between them. CDR1 and CDR2 from the germline V gene are MDHEN and SYDVKM. CDR3 region: CASRGGIIDGYTF. The CDR3 nucleotides read TGTGCCAGCAGGGGGGGCATCATAGATGGCTACACCTTC.

There are many counts of this clonotype. A much larger clone lies a single base off, so this may be a read error. V and J are TRBV11-3 and TRBJ2-1; D gene unclear. From germline, CDR1 is SGHNT and CDR2 YENEEA. The V gene lost 1 base and the J gene lost 6 bases, with 16 bases spanning the gap. This CDR3 comprises 16 residues. CDR3 sequence reads: CASSLVKGPVGNEQFF. The CDR3 DNA reads as TGTGCCAGCAGCTTAGTCAAGGGCCCAGTCGGCAATGAGCAGTTCTTC.

The chain recombines TRBV5-1 with TRBJ2-5; 14 bases match TRBD2. The V and J ends lost 3 bases and 4 bases, in that order; junction bases with no gene match: 11. CDR1 is SGHRS, CDR2 YFSETQ, per germline. The CDR3 has 18 amino acids. In DNA form, the CDR3 reads TGCGCCAGCAGCTCAAGTCCGGGACTAGCGGGGGTCCGAGAGACCCAGTACTTC. Translating gives CASSSSPGLAGVRETQYF.

The chain uses TRBV19 and TRBJ1-6; D unresolved. The CDR3 runs 14 residues. Trimming took 0 bases from V and 7 from J, leaving 7 bases between them. Germline CDR1 is LNHDA and CDR2 is SQIVND (reference sequence). The CDR3 sequence is CASSIDFGNSPLHF. The CDR3 DNA is TGTGCCAGTAGTATAGATTTCGGGAATTCACCCCTCCACTTT.